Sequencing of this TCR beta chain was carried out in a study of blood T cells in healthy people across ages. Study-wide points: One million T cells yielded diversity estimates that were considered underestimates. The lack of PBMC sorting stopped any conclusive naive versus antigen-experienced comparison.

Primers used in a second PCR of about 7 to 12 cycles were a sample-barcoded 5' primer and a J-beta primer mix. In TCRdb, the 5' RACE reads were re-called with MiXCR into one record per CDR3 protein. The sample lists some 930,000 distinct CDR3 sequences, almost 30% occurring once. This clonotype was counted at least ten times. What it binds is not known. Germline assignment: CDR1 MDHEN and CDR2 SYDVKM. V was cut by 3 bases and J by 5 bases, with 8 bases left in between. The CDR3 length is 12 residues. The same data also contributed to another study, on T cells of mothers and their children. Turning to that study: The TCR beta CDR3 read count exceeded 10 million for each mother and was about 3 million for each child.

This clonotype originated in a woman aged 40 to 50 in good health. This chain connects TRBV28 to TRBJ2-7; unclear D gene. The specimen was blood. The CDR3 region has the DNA TGTGCCAGCAGTTTGCGCCTGCACGAGCAGTACTTC. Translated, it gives CASSLRLHEQYF.